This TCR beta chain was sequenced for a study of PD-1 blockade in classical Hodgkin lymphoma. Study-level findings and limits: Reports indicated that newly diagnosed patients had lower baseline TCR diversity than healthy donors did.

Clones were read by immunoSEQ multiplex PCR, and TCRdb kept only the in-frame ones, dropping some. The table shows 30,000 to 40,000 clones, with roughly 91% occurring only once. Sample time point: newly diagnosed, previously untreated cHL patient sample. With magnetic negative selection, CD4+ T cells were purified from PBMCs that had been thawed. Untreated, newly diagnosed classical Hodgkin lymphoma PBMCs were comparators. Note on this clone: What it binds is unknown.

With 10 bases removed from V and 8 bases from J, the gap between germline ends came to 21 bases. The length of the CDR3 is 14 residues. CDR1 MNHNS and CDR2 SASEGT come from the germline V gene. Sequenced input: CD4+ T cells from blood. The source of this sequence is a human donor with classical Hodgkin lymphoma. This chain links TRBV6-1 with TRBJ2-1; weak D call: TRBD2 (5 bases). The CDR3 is CATFDLGVGDEQFF. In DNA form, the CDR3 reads TGTGCCACCTTTGACTTGGGAGTTGGGGATGAGCAGTTCTTC.